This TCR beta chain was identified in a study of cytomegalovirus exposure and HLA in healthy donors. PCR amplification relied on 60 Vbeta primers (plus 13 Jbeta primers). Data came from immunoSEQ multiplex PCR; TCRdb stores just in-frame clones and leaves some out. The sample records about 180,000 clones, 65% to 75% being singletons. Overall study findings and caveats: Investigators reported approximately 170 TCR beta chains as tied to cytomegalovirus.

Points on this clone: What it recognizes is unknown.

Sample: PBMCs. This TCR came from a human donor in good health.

The CDR3 region is CASNEGTEAFF. Written as DNA, the CDR3 is TGCGCCAGCAATGAGGGCACTGAAGCTTTCTTT. V gene TRBV5-1 combines with J gene TRBJ1-1; D is unclear. Trimming shortened V by 6 bases and J by 4 bases, and 7 bases separated the two germline ends. Per germline, CDR1 SGHRS and CDR2 YFSETQ. CDR3 size: 11 residues.